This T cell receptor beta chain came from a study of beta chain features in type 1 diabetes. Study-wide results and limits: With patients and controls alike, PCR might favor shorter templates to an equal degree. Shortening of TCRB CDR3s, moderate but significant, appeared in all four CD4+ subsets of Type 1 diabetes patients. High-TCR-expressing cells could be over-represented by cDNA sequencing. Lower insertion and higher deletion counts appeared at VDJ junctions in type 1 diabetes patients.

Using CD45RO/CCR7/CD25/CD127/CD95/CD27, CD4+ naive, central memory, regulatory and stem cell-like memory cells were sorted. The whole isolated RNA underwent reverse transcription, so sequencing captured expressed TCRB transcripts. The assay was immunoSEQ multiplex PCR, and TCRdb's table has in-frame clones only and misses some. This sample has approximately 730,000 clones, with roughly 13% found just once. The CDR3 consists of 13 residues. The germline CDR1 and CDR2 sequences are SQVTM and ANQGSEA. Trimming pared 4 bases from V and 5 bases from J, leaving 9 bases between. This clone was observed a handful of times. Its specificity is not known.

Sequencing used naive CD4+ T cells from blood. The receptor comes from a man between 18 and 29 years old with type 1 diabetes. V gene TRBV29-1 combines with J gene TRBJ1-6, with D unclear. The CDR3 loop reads CSVVEGNNSPLHF. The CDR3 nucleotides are TGCAGCGTTGTAGAGGGAAATAATTCACCCCTCCACTTT.